The clone carrying this T cell receptor beta chain was counted a few times. What it binds is not known. The germline V gene encodes CDR1 MNHNY and CDR2 SVGAGI (reference sequence). Germline trimming cut 6 bases from V and 0 bases from J; bases unmatched to any gene: 0. This CDR3 comprises 13 residues. This entry comes from a study of beta chain features in type 1 diabetes. Regarding the study as a whole: TCRB repertoires of naive, central memory and Treg cells appeared more similar among patients than among healthy donors.

Every single donor gave one heparinised blood draw, and these averaged about 100 mL. Expressed TCRB transcripts were sequenced because the entire RNA isolate underwent reverse transcription. Repertoires were generated with immunoSEQ multiplex PCR, while TCRdb's copy carries only in-frame clones and drops some. The sample yields hundreds of thousands of clones, around 12% seen once. Source material: naive CD4+ T cells from blood. The chain carries TRBV6-6 and TRBJ2-3, with 7 bases lining up with TRBD2. This TCR was sampled from a man aged 18-30 years in good health. The CDR3 region is CASRGGSTDTQYF. For the CDR3, the DNA is TGTGCCAGCAGGGGGGGGAGCACAGATACGCAGTATTTT.